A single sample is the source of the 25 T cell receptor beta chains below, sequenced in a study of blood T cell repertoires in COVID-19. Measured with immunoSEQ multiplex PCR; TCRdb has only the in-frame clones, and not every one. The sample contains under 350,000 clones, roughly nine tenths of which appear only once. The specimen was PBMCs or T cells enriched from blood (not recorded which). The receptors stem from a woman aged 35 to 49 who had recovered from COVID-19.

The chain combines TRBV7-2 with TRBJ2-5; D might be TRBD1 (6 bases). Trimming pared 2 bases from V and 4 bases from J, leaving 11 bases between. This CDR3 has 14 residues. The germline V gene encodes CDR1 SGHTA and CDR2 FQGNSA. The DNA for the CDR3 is TGTGCCAGCAGCTTAATGGGGGCTGGAGAGACCCAGTACTTC. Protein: CASSLMGAGETQYF.

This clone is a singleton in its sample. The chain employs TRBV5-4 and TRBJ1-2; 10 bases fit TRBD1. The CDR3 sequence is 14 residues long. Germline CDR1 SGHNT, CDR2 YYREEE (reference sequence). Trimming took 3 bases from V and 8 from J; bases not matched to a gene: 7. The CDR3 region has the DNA TGTGCCAGCAGCTCTGACAGGGGGCGGTGGGGCTACACCTTC. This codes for CASSSDRGRWGYTF.

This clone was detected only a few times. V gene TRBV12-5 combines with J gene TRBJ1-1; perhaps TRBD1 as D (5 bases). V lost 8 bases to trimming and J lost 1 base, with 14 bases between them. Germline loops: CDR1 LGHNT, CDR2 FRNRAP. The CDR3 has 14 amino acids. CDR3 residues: CASQGLLGNTEAFF. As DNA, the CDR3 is TGTGCTAGTCAGGGTTTACTGGGGAACACTGAAGCTTTCTTT.

The CDR3 DNA reads TGTGCCACCAGTGATCCCAGGGGAGCGGATGAGCAGTTCTTC. Translating gives CATSDPRGADEQFF. The chain combines TRBV24-1 with TRBJ2-1; D is possibly TRBD1 (6 bases). CDR1 and CDR2 from the germline V gene are KGHDR and SFDVKD. V was clipped by 3 bases and J by 8 bases, with 13 bases between them. CDR3 length: 14 residues.

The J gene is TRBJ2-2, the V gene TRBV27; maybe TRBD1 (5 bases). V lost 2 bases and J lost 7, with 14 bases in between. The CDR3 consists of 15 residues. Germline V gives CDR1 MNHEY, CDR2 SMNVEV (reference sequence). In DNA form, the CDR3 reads TGTGCCAGCAGTTTACTCCGGTCTCAGGGCGGGGAGCTGTTTTTT. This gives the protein CASSLLRSQGGELFF.

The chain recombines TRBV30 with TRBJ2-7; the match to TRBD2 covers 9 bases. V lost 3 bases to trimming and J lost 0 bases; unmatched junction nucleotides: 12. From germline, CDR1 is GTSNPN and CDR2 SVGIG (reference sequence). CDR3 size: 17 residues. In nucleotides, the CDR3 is TGTGCCTGGAGCACACCCCCGGGACTAGCCTTCTCCTACGAGCAGTACTTC. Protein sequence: CAWSTPPGLAFSYEQYF. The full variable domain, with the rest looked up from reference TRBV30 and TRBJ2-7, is SQTIHQWPATLVQPVGSPLSLECTVEGTSNPNLYWYRQAAGRGLQLLFYSVGIGQISSEVPQNLSASRPQDRQFILSSKKLLLSDSGFYLCAWSTPPGLAFSYEQYFGPGTRLTVT.

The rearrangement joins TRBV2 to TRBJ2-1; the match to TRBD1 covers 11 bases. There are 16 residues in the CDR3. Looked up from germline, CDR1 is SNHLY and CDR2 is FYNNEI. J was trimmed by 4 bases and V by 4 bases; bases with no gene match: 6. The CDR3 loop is CASSGPGTGGYNEQFF. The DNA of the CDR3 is TGTGCCAGCAGTGGACCCGGGACAGGGGGGTACAATGAGCAGTTCTTC.

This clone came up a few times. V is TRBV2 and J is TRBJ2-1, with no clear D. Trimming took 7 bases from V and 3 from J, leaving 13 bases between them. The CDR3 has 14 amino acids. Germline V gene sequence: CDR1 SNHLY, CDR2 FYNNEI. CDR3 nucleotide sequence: TGTGCCAGCAAGCTCAATGGGCTCTACAATGAGCAGTTCTTC. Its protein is CASKLNGLYNEQFF.

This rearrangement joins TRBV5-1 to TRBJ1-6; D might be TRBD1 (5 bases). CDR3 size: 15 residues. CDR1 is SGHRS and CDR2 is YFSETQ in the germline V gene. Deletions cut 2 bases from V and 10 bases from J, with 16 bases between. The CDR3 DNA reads TGCGCCAGCAGCTTAGCCCAGGGCGTTGGCTCACCCCTCCACTTT. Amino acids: CASSLAQGVGSPLHF.

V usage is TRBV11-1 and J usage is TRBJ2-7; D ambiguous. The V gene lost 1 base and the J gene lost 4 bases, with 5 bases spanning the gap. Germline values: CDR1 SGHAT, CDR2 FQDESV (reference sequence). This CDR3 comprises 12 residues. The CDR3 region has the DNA TGTGCCAGCAGCTTAGGCCGGTACGAGCAGTACTTC. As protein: CASSLGRYEQYF.

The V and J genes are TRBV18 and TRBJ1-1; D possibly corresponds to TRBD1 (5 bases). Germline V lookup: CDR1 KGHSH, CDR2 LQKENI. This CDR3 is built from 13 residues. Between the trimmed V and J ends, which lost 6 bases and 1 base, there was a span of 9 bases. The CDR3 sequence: CASSRQPNTEAFF. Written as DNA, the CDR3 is TGTGCCAGCTCCCGACAGCCGAACACTGAAGCTTTCTTT.

CDR3 sequence: CASSSSGPGTQYF. The CDR3 nucleotides read TGTGCCAGCAGCTCATCTGGGCCAGGGACCCAGTACTTC. This rearrangement joins TRBV3-1 (or the pseudogene TRBV3-2) to TRBJ2-5; D gene ambiguous. Trimming took 5 bases from V and 7 from J, leaving 14 bases between them. The germline gives CDR1 LGHDT, CDR2 YNNKEL (reference sequence). The CDR3 totals 13 residues.

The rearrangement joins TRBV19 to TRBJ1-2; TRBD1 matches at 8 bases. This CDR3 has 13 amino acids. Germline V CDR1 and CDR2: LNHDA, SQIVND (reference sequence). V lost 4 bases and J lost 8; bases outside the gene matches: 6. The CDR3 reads CASSTGQGGGYTF. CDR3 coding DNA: TGTGCCAGTAGTACCGGACAGGGCGGGGGCTACACCTTC.

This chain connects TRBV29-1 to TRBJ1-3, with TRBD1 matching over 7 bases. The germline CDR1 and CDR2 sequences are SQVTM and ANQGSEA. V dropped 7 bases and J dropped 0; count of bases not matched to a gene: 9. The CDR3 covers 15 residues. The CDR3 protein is CSGTGTELSGNTIYF. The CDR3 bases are TGCAGCGGAACTGGGACAGAGCTCTCTGGAAACACCATATATTTT.

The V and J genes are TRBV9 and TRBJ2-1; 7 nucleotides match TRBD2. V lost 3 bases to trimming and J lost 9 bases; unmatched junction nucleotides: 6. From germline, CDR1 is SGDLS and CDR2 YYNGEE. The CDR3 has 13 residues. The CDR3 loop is CASSGWDYGEQFF. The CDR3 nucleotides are TGTGCCAGCAGCGGTTGGGACTATGGTGAGCAGTTCTTC.

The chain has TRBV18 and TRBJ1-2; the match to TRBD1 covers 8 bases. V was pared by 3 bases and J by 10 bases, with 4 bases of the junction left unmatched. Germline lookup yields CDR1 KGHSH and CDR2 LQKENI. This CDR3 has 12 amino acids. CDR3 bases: TGTGCCAGCTCACCCGGACAGGGTGACTACACCTTC. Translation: CASSPGQGDYTF.

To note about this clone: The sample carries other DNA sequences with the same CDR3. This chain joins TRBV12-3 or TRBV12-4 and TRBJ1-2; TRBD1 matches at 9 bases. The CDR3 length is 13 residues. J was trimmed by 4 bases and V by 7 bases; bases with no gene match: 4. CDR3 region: CASTPGQGYGYTF. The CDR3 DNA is TGTGCCAGCACCCCGGGACAGGGCTATGGCTACACCTTC.

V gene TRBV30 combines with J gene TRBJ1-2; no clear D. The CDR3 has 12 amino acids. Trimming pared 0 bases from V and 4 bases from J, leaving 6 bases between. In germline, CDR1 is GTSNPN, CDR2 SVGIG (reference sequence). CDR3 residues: CAWSVNGYGYTF. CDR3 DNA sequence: TGTGCCTGGAGTGTAAACGGCTATGGCTACACCTTC.

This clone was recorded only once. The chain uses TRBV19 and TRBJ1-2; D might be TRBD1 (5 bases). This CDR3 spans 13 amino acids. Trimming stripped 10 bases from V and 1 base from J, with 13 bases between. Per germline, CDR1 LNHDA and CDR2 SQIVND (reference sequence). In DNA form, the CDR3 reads TGTGCCACCATGGAGGGGAATAACTATGGCTACACCTTC. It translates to CATMEGNNYGYTF.

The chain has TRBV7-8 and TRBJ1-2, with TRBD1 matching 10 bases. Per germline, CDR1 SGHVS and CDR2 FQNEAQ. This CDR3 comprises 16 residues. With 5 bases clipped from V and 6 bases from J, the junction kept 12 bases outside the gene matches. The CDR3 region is CASSIGTGARRDGYTF. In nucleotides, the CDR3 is TGTGCCAGCAGCATCGGGACAGGGGCACGCCGGGATGGCTACACCTTC.

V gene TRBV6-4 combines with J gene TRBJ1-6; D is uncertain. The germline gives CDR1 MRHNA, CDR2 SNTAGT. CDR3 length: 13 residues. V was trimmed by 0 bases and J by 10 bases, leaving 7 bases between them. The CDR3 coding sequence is TGTGCCAGCAGTGACTCTCCTACCTCACCCCTCCACTTT. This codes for CASSDSPTSPLHF.

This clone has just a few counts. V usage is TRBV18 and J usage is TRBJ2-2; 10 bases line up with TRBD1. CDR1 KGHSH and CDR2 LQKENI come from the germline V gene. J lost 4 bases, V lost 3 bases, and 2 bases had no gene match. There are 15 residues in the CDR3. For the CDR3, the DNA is TGTGCCAGCTCACCGGGACAGGGGACCACCGGGGAGCTGTTTTTT. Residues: CASSPGQGTTGELFF.

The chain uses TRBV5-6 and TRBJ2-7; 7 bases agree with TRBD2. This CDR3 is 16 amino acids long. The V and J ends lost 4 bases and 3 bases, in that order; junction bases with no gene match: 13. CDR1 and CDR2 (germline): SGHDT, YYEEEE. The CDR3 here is CASSPKSAGVYYEQYF. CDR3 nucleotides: TGTGCCAGCAGCCCGAAGTCGGCGGGAGTGTACTACGAGCAGTACTTC.

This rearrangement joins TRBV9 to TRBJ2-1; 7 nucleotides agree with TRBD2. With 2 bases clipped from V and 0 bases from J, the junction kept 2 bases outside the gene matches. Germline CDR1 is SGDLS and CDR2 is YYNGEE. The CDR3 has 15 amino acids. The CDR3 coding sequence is TGTGCCAGCAGCGTGGGAGGGCCCTCCTACAATGAGCAGTTCTTC. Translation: CASSVGGPSYNEQFF.

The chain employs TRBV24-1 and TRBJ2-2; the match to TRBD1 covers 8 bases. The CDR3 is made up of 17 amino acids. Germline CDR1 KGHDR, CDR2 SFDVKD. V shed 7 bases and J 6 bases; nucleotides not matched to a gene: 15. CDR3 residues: CATRPSRQGARAGELFF. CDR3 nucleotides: TGTGCCACCAGACCTTCTAGGCAGGGGGCACGGGCCGGGGAGCTGTTTTTT.